This T cell receptor (beta chain) emerged from a study of shared clonotypes between healthy human individuals. General study findings and limits: The researchers took only blood, and tissue repertoires probably look different.

This CDR3 is built from 17 residues. The germline V gene has CDR1 SNHLY and CDR2 FYNNEI. Trimming took 7 bases from V and 4 from J, leaving 25 bases between them. This table comes from immunoSEQ multiplex PCR, and its TCRdb copy is limited to in-frame clones, with some not included. Of about 2.3 million clones in the sample, 93% are singletons; the top ten hold about 0.37%. On this clone: Antigen: not known.

The sample was naive CD4+ T cells from PBMCs. Subset in this sample: CD45RA+ positively selected. The receptor's source is a man younger than 35 in good health. Some clones in this sample may be carry-over from other donors' samples. V usage is TRBV2 and J usage is TRBJ1-1; D possibly corresponds to TRBD1 (5 bases). CDR3 sequence reads: CASTSLEGLLTITEAFF. The CDR3 DNA reads TGTGCCAGCACATCTTTAGAGGGACTTCTAACGATCACTGAAGCTTTCTTT.